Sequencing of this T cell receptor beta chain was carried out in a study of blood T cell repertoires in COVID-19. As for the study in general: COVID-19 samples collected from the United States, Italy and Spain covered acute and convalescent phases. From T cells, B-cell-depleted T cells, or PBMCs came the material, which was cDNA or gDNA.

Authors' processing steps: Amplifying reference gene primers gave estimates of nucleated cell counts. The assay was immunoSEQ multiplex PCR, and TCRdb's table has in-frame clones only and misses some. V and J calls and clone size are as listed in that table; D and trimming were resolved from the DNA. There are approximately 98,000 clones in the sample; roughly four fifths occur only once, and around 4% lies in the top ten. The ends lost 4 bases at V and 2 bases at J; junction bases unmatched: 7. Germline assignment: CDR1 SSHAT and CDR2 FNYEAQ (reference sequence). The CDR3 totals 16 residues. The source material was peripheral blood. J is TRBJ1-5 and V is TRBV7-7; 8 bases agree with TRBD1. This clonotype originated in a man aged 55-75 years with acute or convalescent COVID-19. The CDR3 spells CASSSARGLGNQPQHF. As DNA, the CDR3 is TGTGCCAGCAGCTCAGCCAGGGGGCTGGGCAATCAGCCCCAGCATTTT.